The 27 T cell receptor beta chains reported below all come from one sample, sequenced in a study of neoadjuvant anti-PD-1 for oral cavity cancer. Only in-frame clones appear in the TCRdb table, and some are missing; sequencing was by immunoSEQ multiplex PCR. Here the sample spans roughly 46,000 clones, 60% to 80% being singletons. Time point here: after neoadjuvant nivolumab, at surgical resection. This specimen was PBMCs, taken after nivolumab (anti-PD-1) treatment. The receptors stem from a person aged 40 to 85 with oral cavity squamous cell carcinoma.

The chain couples TRBV19 to TRBJ2-2; 11 bases align to TRBD2. The V gene end was trimmed by 1 base and the J gene end by 4 bases; junction bases not matched to a gene: 2. This CDR3 has 16 amino acids. CDR1 and CDR2 from the germline V gene are LNHDA and SQIVND (reference sequence). In nucleotides, the CDR3 is TGTGCCAGTAGTATAGGTAGCGGGAGGGCCACCGGGGAGCTGTTTTTT. Its translation: CASSIGSGRATGELFF.

The sample holds a few counts of this clone. The V gene is TRBV5-4, the J gene TRBJ2-5, with 9 bases fitting TRBD2. The V segment lost 4 bases and the J segment 5 bases; nucleotides outside the gene matches: 9. Germline CDR1 SGHNT, CDR2 YYREEE (reference sequence). This CDR3 is built from 15 residues. This CDR3 is CASSLFRSGGETQYF. The CDR3 nucleotides read TGTGCCAGCAGCCTGTTCCGGAGCGGGGGGGAGACCCAGTACTTC.

CDR3 amino acids: CASSPGTGYGYTF. CDR3 bases: TGTGCCAGCAGCCCGGGGACAGGGTATGGCTACACCTTC. This chain connects TRBV7-9 to TRBJ1-2, with TRBD1 matching 9 bases. Germline V lookup: CDR1 SEHNR, CDR2 FQNEAQ (reference sequence). V was pared by 5 bases and J by 5 bases, with 3 bases of the junction left unmatched. This CDR3 region has 13 residues.

J is TRBJ1-1 and V is TRBV7-6, with D unclear. This CDR3 region has 14 residues. V lost 5 bases and J 0 bases, leaving 10 bases between the germline ends. Germline V gives CDR1 SGHVS, CDR2 FNYEAQ. As DNA, the CDR3 is TGTGCCAGCAGCCCAGCGGGGTTGAACACTGAAGCTTTCTTT. It translates to CASSPAGLNTEAFF.

This chain links TRBV9 with TRBJ1-1; no definite D call. Germline-derived CDR1 and CDR2 are SGDLS and YYNGEE. Trimming stripped 3 bases from V and 4 bases from J, with 10 bases between. CDR3 length: 13 amino acids. The CDR3 loop reads CASSAQRGTEAFF. The DNA of the CDR3 is TGTGCCAGCAGCGCCCAGCGGGGCACTGAAGCTTTCTTT.

This rearrangement joins TRBV9 to TRBJ1-2; TRBD1 is a possible D gene (6 bases). The V and J ends lost 4 bases and 8 bases respectively, with 21 bases between them. This CDR3 spans 15 amino acids. Germline CDR1 and CDR2: SGDLS and YYNGEE. The chain's CDR3 is CASSTAWDTRQGYTF. The CDR3 region has the DNA TGTGCCAGCAGCACTGCTTGGGACACACGGCAGGGCTACACCTTC.

This clone was recorded a few times. V is TRBV2 and J is TRBJ1-2; D unclear. Germline V CDR1 and CDR2: SNHLY, FYNNEI. Trimming took off 4 bases at V and 7 bases at J, with 13 bases between the two ends. This CDR3 is 13 amino acids long. The chain's CDR3 is CASSALVGSGYTF. Written as DNA, the CDR3 is TGTGCCAGCAGTGCTTTGGTAGGGTCTGGCTACACCTTC.

The V call is TRBV19, the J call TRBJ2-3; D is possibly TRBD1 or TRBD2 (5 bases each). CDR3 length: 14 residues. Between the trimmed V and J ends, which lost 5 bases and 2 bases, there was a span of 11 bases. The germline CDR1 and CDR2 sequences are LNHDA and SQIVND (reference sequence). CDR3 amino acids: CASSASGATDTQYF. CDR3 bases: TGTGCCAGTAGTGCTTCCGGGGCCACAGATACGCAGTATTTT. Together with reference TRBV19 and TRBJ2-3, the CDR3 gives the full variable domain: DGGITQSPKYLFRKEGQNVTLSCEQNLNHDAMYWYRQDPGQGLRLIYYSQIVNDFQKGDIAEGYSVSREKKESFPLTVTSAQKNPTAFYLCASSASGATDTQYFGPGTRLTVL.

The gene calls are TRBV4-1 and TRBJ2-2, with a tentative D call TRBD1 (5 bases). Per the germline V gene, CDR1 is MGHRA and CDR2 is YSYEKL. The CDR3 runs to 14 residues. The V gene lost 0 bases and the J gene lost 6 bases, with 8 bases spanning the gap. For the CDR3, the DNA is TGCGCCAGCAGCCAAGACAGGGCCGCCGGGGAGCTGTTTTTT. Amino acid sequence: CASSQDRAAGELFF.

The rearrangement links TRBV19 to TRBJ1-4; TRBD1 matches 7 bases. Germline lookup yields CDR1 LNHDA and CDR2 SQIVND (reference sequence). CDR3 length: 16 amino acids. With 3 bases clipped from V and 5 bases from J, the junction kept 9 bases outside the gene matches. CDR3 bases: TGTGCCAGTAGTATTTTTCGACAGGGACGAAATGAAAAACTGTTTTTT. Translating gives CASSIFRQGRNEKLFF.

This clone occurred many times. The chain has TRBV10-1 and TRBJ2-5; possible D gene TRBD2, 7 bases. The germline V gene has CDR1 WNHNN and CDR2 SYGVQD (reference sequence). Trimming left V 11 bases short and J 4 bases short, with 17 bases between. The CDR3 runs 13 residues. The CDR3 sequence: CAELGGARETQYF. The DNA for the CDR3 is TGCGCCGAGCTAGGGGGGGCACGAGAGACCCAGTACTTC.

This clone was found a few times. The gene calls are TRBV5-1 and TRBJ1-6; D remains ambiguous. V shed 0 bases and J shed 4 bases, with 17 bases lying between them. This CDR3 contains 18 residues. Germline lookup yields CDR1 SGHRS and CDR2 YFSETQ. The CDR3 loop is CASSLAKIKPPYNSPLHF. The CDR3 bases are TGCGCCAGCAGCTTGGCCAAAATAAAACCTCCATATAATTCACCCCTCCACTTT.

V gene TRBV5-4 combines with J gene TRBJ1-1, with 7 positions matching TRBD1. The V gene's germline CDR1 is SGHNT and CDR2 YYREEE (reference sequence). CDR3 length equals 15 residues. The V gene end was trimmed by 2 bases and the J gene end by 4 bases; junction bases not matched to a gene: 8. In DNA, the CDR3 is TGTGCCAGCAGCTTAAGGGGGCCGGGGGGCACTGAAGCTTTCTTT. Encoded protein: CASSLRGPGGTEAFF.

This clone was picked up one time. The rearrangement uses TRBV5-5 and TRBJ2-1; TRBD2 matches at 7 bases. The CDR3 loop spans 16 amino acids. The germline gives CDR1 SGHKS, CDR2 YYEKEE (reference sequence). J lost 10 bases, V lost 2 bases, and 15 bases had no gene match. The CDR3: CASSLRASGSPEEQFF. CDR3 in DNA: TGTGCCAGCAGCTTAAGAGCTAGCGGAAGCCCCGAGGAGCAGTTCTTC.

This chain links TRBV28 with TRBJ2-1; D is possibly TRBD2 (6 bases). V lost 1 base, J lost 3 bases, and 10 bases lay in between. The CDR3 is 15 residues long. The germline gives CDR1 MDHEN, CDR2 SYDVKM. CDR3 nucleotide sequence: TGTGCCAGCAGTTTATCGGCTAGCGACTACAATGAGCAGTTCTTC. It yields the protein CASSLSASDYNEQFF.

This chain uses TRBV6-4 with TRBJ1-6; D is unclear. CDR3 length: 14 residues. V was clipped by 6 bases and J by 6 bases, with 12 bases between them. Germline V gene data show CDR1 as MRHNA and CDR2 as SNTAGT. CDR3 bases: TGTGCCAGCAGAGACCACAGCCGTAATTCACCCCTCCACTTT. This encodes CASRDHSRNSPLHF.

The gene calls are TRBV10-2 and TRBJ2-7; 7 bases map to TRBD1. Losses at the gene ends were 3 bases for V and 3 bases for J; bases not matched to a gene: 5. From germline, CDR1 is WSHSY and CDR2 SAAADI. This CDR3 is built from 14 residues. The DNA for the CDR3 is TGCGCCAGCAGTGAAGGAGCAGGGGGCTACGAGCAGTACTTC. It translates to CASSEGAGGYEQYF.

The chain has TRBV19 and TRBJ1-5; TRBD1 matches at 9 bases. The CDR3 covers 15 residues. Germline V gives CDR1 LNHDA, CDR2 SQIVND (reference sequence). The V gene end was trimmed by 5 bases and the J gene end by 4 bases; junction bases not matched to a gene: 6. CDR3 sequence (DNA): TGTGCCAGTAGTGGGGACAGGGCGGGAAATCAGCCCCAGCATTTT. Translated: CASSGDRAGNQPQHF.

The chain combines TRBV6-5 with TRBJ1-2, with 8 bases identical to TRBD1. J gave up 9 bases and V 6 bases, and 15 bases lay outside the gene matches. CDR3 length: 15 amino acids. The V gene's germline CDR1 is MNHEY and CDR2 SVGAGI. The CDR3 DNA sequence: TGTGCCAGCAGGTCTATCCGGGACAGGCTATTGAGCTACACCTTC. Amino acids: CASRSIRDRLLSYTF.

J is TRBJ1-1 and V is TRBV9; unclear D gene. The CDR3 runs to 14 residues. The ends were cut back, 0 bases at V and 2 bases at J, with 8 bases in the middle. Germline V gene data show CDR1 as SGDLS and CDR2 as YYNGEE. This CDR3 reads CASSVGRGNTEAFF. The CDR3 DNA follows: TGTGCCAGCAGCGTAGGACGGGGTAACACTGAAGCTTTCTTT.

V and J are TRBV11-2 and TRBJ2-5; D remains ambiguous. Germline CDR1 reads SGHAT; CDR2 reads FQNNGV. The germline V and J ends were trimmed by 5 bases and 5 bases, with 6 bases remaining between them. The length of the CDR3 is 11 residues. The CDR3 is CASSIGETQYF. The CDR3 DNA follows: TGTGCCAGCAGCATCGGGGAGACCCAGTACTTC.

The chain recombines TRBV6-5 with TRBJ1-2; possible D gene TRBD1, 6 bases. Deletions cut 7 bases from V and 1 base from J, with 7 bases between. Looked up from germline, CDR1 is MNHEY and CDR2 is SVGAGI. The CDR3 runs to 12 residues. CDR3 nucleotides: TGTGCCAGCACGGACAGTAACTATGGCTACACCTTC. Its translation is CASTDSNYGYTF.

The chain links TRBV5-1 to TRBJ1-1; 9 positions match TRBD1. V was pared by 4 bases and J by 1 base, with 5 bases of the junction left unmatched. Germline lookup yields CDR1 SGHRS and CDR2 YFSETQ. This CDR3 contains 15 residues. In nucleotides, the CDR3 is TGCGCCAGCAGCCCGGGACAGGGTTGGAACACTGAAGCTTTCTTT. Amino acids: CASSPGQGWNTEAFF.

The V and J genes are TRBV5-1 and TRBJ2-7; 7 bases are shared with TRBD2. Trimming removed 5 bases from V and 2 bases from J; junction bases left unmatched: 10. Germline V CDR1 and CDR2: SGHRS, YFSETQ. This CDR3 spans 15 amino acids. Written as DNA, the CDR3 is TGCGCCAGCAGATCGACCGGGACTACAACCTACGAGCAGTACTTC. It yields the protein CASRSTGTTTYEQYF.

The chain joins TRBV6-5 to TRBJ2-1; D gene unclear. V was shortened by 0 bases and J by 0 bases, with 9 bases between the two germline ends. CDR1 is MNHEY and CDR2 is SVGAGI in the germline V gene. The length of the CDR3 is 16 residues. The CDR3 is CASSYSGVSSYNEQFF. DNA of the CDR3: TGTGCCAGCAGTTACTCCGGCGTTAGCTCCTACAATGAGCAGTTCTTC.

The rearrangement links TRBV7-2 to TRBJ1-6; 12 nucleotides align to TRBD1. The CDR3 runs 18 residues. Germline-derived CDR1 and CDR2 are SGHTA and FQGNSA. V shed 3 bases and J 6 bases; nucleotides not matched to a gene: 9. CDR3 protein: CASSLGTGGAYSNSPLHF. The CDR3 nucleotides read TGTGCCAGCAGCTTGGGGACAGGGGGCGCTTACAGTAATTCACCCCTCCACTTT.

This clone was counted only a few times. The chain links TRBV6-5 to TRBJ1-1; D remains unclear. CDR1 and CDR2 from the germline V gene are MNHEY and SVGAGI. V lost 3 bases to trimming and J lost 5 bases, with 7 bases between them. The CDR3 extends over 12 amino acids. CDR3 sequence reads: CASSYLGTEAFF. In nucleotides, the CDR3 is TGTGCCAGCAGTTATCTCGGGACTGAAGCTTTCTTT.